This T cell receptor (beta chain) was retrieved from a study of shared clonotypes between healthy human individuals. Across the whole study: Each donor's CD4 naive and CD4 memory cells filled three plates apiece, CD8 naive two, and CD8 memory one.

CD45RO-negative, CCR7-selected cells formed the naive CD8 fraction, which excluded terminally differentiated effector memory CD45RA+ cells. Germline V gives CDR1 SQVTM, CDR2 ANQGSEA. The junction had 1 base not matched to a gene; V was cut back by 6 bases and J by 1 base. There are 13 residues in the CDR3. Data came from immunoSEQ multiplex PCR; TCRdb stores just in-frame clones and leaves some out. The sample holds 760,000 or so clones; about 97% are singletons and the top ten take around 0.21%. Input material: naive CD8+ T cells sorted from blood. The chain links TRBV29-1 to TRBJ2-1, with 9 bases aligning to TRBD2. The sequence was obtained from a man aged 25 to 40 in good health. The CDR3 region is CSVTSGSYNEQFF. The DNA for the CDR3 is TGCAGCGTGACTAGCGGTTCCTACAATGAGCAGTTCTTC.